These T cell receptor beta chains were read from a single sample in a study of cytomegalovirus exposure and HLA in healthy donors. Assay used: immunoSEQ multiplex PCR; TCRdb lists only in-frame clones, some missing. Among approximately 160,000 clones, 68% were seen once, and the ten largest hold less than 1.5%. The sequenced material came from PBMCs. All receptors derive from a man aged 50 to 59 in good health and CMV-seronegative. CDR3s include the opening cysteine and the closing phenylalanine or tryptophan. Fields, in order: CDR3 DNA, CDR3 protein, J gene, clone size, V gene, D gene. A D gene is named only where the DNA matches it firmly. Size values are once, few and many counts, or a class for expanded clones, and some rows have none.

TGTGCCAGCAGCCAATTTAGCCGAGGTCTAGCTTTCTTT,CASSQFSRGLAFF,TRBJ1-1,once,TRBV14,-
TGTGCCAGCCGTCAACGCGTTCCTAACTACAATCAGCCCCAGCATTTT,CASRQRVPNYNQPQHF,TRBJ1-5,-,TRBV28,-
TGTGCCAGCAGCTCTCCTGGACAGGGGGCGAGCTCCTACGAGCAGTACTTC,CASSSPGQGASSYEQYF,TRBJ2-7,-,TRBV5-8,TRBD1
TGTGCCAGCAGACCCGGGACAGGGGGCGTTCAGCCCCAGCATTTT,CASRPGTGGVQPQHF,TRBJ1-5,few,TRBV6-1,TRBD1
TGTGCCAGCAGCTCAGCGGGGGGTAACTCCTACGAGCAGTACTTC,CASSSAGGNSYEQYF,TRBJ2-7,-,TRBV7-9,TRBD2
TGCGCCAGCAGCTTGGGACAGGGTGGAGCTTTCTTT,CASSLGQGGAFF,TRBJ1-1,once,TRBV5-1,TRBD1
TGTGCCAGGACAGGGGGCCGAACCGGGGAGCTGTTTTTT,CARTGGRTGELFF,TRBJ2-2,-,TRBV6-5,TRBD1
TGCGCCAGCAGCCAAGAGTTTGGACAGCGATTAGCCAAAAACATTCAGTACTTC,CASSQEFGQRLAKNIQYF,TRBJ2-4,-,TRBV4-3,-
TGTGCCAGCAGGCCGGGACAGTTGTATAATTCACCCCTCCACTTT,CASRPGQLYNSPLHF,TRBJ1-6,few,TRBV27,TRBD1
TGTGCCAGCAGCTTAGGGGACTCTTTGAATTCGAACACCGGGGAGCTGTTTTTT,CASSLGDSLNSNTGELFF,TRBJ2-2,-,TRBV7-6,-
TGCGCCAGCAGCTTGGATGTAGCGGGGGCGGGGGAGACCCAGTACTTC,CASSLDVAGAGETQYF,TRBJ2-5,-,TRBV5-1,TRBD2
TGTGCCAGCACCCAGGGCTCTGGCTACACCTTC,CASTQGSGYTF,TRBJ1-2,-,TRBV6-5,-
TGTGCCAGCAGCTTAGACGGGGTGAACACTGAAGCTTTCTTT,CASSLDGVNTEAFF,TRBJ1-1,once,TRBV11-2,-
TGCGCCAGCAGCTTACCCACTAGCGGGGGACCCCAAGAGACCCAGTACTTC,CASSLPTSGGPQETQYF,TRBJ2-5,-,TRBV5-1,TRBD2
TGTGCCAGCAGCCACCGAAGGTCGGGTAATAGCAATCAGCCCCAGCATTTT,CASSHRRSGNSNQPQHF,TRBJ1-5,-,TRBV14,-
TGTGCCAGCAGCCCCGGAGGGAGCTCTGGAAACACCATATATTTT,CASSPGGSSGNTIYF,TRBJ1-3,few,TRBV7-7,-
TGTGCCAGCAGCCGGTCGGGTATCCACGAGCAGTACTTC,CASSRSGIHEQYF,TRBJ2-7,-,TRBV5-6,-
TGCAGCGTTGCGGGGAAAGTTAACACTGAAGCTTTCTTT,CSVAGKVNTEAFF,TRBJ1-1,-,TRBV29-1,-
TGTGCCAGCTCCTTCTCAGGGAACTATGGCTACACCTTC,CASSFSGNYGYTF,TRBJ1-2,-,TRBV5-6,-